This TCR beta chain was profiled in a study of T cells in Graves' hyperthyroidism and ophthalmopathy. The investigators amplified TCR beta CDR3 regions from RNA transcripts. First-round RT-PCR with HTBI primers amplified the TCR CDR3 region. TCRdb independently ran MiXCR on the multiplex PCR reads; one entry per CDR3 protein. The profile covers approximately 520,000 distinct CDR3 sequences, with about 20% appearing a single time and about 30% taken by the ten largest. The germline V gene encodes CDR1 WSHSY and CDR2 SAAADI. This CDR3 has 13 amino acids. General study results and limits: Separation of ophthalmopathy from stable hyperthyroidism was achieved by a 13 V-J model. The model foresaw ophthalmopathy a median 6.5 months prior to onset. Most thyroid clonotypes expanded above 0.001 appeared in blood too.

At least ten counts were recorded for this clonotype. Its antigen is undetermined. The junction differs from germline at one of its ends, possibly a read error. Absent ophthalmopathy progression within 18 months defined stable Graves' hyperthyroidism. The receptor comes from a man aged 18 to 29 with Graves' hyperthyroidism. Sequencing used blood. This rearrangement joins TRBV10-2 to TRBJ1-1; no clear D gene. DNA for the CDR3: TGCGCCAGCCGTATTATGACGAACGCTGAAGCTTTCTTT. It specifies CASRIMTNAEAFF.